This T cell receptor beta chain was captured by sequencing in a study of cytomegalovirus exposure and HLA in healthy donors. Study in general: Unique TCRs numbering some 93 million, obtained from HLA-typed donors, made up an early data release. Findings and limits, study-wide: Both high specificity and high sensitivity reportedly marked the classifier's diagnosis of cytomegalovirus status. V- and J-gene trimming in TCR beta was tied to a missense DCLRE1C variant by an analysis performed later. Later analysis identified several of the most significant clusters that appeared linked to common viral pathogens.

V lost 7 bases to trimming and J lost 0 bases; unmatched junction nucleotides: 7. The CDR3 contains 15 residues. Details on this clone: Antigen specificity is unknown.

PCR primers comprised 60 Vbeta and 13 Jbeta primers. Only in-frame clones appear in the TCRdb table, and some are missing; sequencing was by immunoSEQ multiplex PCR. Of under 200,000 clones listed, 75% to 85% were seen once; the top ten hold about 2.2%. The sequenced sample consisted of PBMCs. This sequence was found in a woman aged 50 to 65 in good health and CMV-seronegative. J is TRBJ2-1 and V is TRBV5-3, with TRBD1 matching 7 bases. TRBV5-3 is filed as an ORF, its function uncertain. This chain's CDR3 is CARLRTGHSYNEQFF. The CDR3 DNA reads as TGTGCCAGACTACGGACAGGACACTCCTACAATGAGCAGTTCTTC.